This T cell receptor beta chain was documented in a study of cytomegalovirus exposure and HLA in healthy donors. Study-level points and caveats: Later examination showed HLA-associated TCR beta chains had greater clonal expansion than equally common others. Among CMV-associated TCR beta chains, most appeared HLA-restricted in a later analysis.

The PCR had 60 Vbeta and 13 Jbeta primers. Repertoires were generated with immunoSEQ multiplex PCR, while TCRdb's copy carries only in-frame clones and drops some. The repertoire includes approximately 100,000 clones, over 75% of them detected once, and roughly 9.8% sits in the top ten. The sample holds a few counts of this clone. What it recognizes is unknown. The sequenced sample consisted of PBMCs. The receptor comes from a man aged 35-49 years in good health and CMV-seropositive.

CDR3 nucleotides: TGTGCCACCAGCCAGTACAATGAGCAGTTCTTC. Protein product: CATSQYNEQFF. The gene calls are TRBV15 and TRBJ2-1; no reliable D call. The CDR3 length is 11 residues. Germline values: CDR1 LNHNV, CDR2 YYDKDF (reference sequence). V lost 5 bases, J lost 4 bases, and 3 bases lay in between.